Presented here are 13 T cell receptor beta chains from one specimen sequenced in a study of blood T cell repertoires in COVID-19. Profiled with immunoSEQ multiplex PCR; TCRdb holds only in-frame clones, not every one. This table holds a few hundred thousand clones, about 80% found once. Material: peripheral blood. The receptor set was obtained from a woman in her sixties with acute or convalescent COVID-19.

DNA of the CDR3: TGTGCCAGCAGCGTAGCAGGACTAGCGGGGACAAGCTCCTACAATGAGCAGTTCTTC. Its translation is CASSVAGLAGTSSYNEQFF. The genes are TRBV9 and TRBJ2-1, with 12 bases that match TRBD2. Germline CDR1 reads SGDLS; CDR2 reads YYNGEE. The CDR3 runs 19 residues. The V and J ends lost 0 bases and 0 bases, in that order; junction bases with no gene match: 7. The variable domain in full, with the rest retrieved from reference TRBV9 and TRBJ2-1, is DSGVTQTPKHLITATGQRVTLRCSPRSGDLSVYWYQQSLDQGLQFLIQYYNGEERAKGNILERFSAQQFPDLHSELNLSSLELGDSALYFCASSVAGLAGTSSYNEQFFGPGTRLTVL.

The chain carries TRBV28 and TRBJ1-2, with TRBD1 identical over 10 bases. CDR1 is MDHEN, CDR2 SYDVKM, per germline. The V gene end was trimmed by 11 bases and the J gene end by 8 bases; junction bases not matched to a gene: 5. This CDR3 has 11 amino acids. The chain's CDR3 is CAGQTGGGYTF. The DNA for the CDR3 is TGTGCCGGGCAGACAGGGGGCGGCTACACCTTC.

The chain has TRBV19 and TRBJ1-2; D might be TRBD1 (6 bases). This CDR3 has 11 amino acids. Germline V gene lookup returns CDR1 LNHDA and CDR2 SQIVND (reference sequence). The V gene lost 5 bases and the J gene lost 14 bases, with 15 bases spanning the gap. The CDR3 nucleotides read TGTGCCAGTAGTGGCAGGGGTGCAGGGACCTTC. Residues: CASSGRGAGTF.

The J gene is TRBJ1-1, the V gene TRBV7-2; D is perhaps TRBD1 (5 bases). The CDR3 runs to 13 residues. CDR1 SGHTA and CDR2 FQGNSA come from the germline V gene. The V end lost 3 bases, the J end lost 8 bases, and 13 bases lay between the germline ends. The CDR3 loop reads CASSLNSGGEAFF. The CDR3 DNA reads TGTGCCAGCAGCTTGAACAGCGGGGGGGAAGCTTTCTTT.

The V gene is TRBV27, the J gene TRBJ1-1, with D possibly matching TRBD1 (5 bases). The CDR3 contains 14 residues. With 5 bases removed from V and 2 bases from J, the gap between germline ends came to 12 bases. Germline loops: CDR1 MNHEY, CDR2 SMNVEV (reference sequence). CDR3 in amino acids: CASSIQGYNTEAFF. In nucleotides, the CDR3 is TGTGCCAGCAGTATTCAGGGATATAACACTGAAGCTTTCTTT.

This sequence joins TRBV18 and TRBJ2-1, with 10 bases identical to TRBD2. Trimming removed 1 base from V and 5 bases from J; junction bases left unmatched: 8. Looked up from germline, CDR1 is KGHSH and CDR2 is LQKENI. The CDR3 runs 17 residues. The CDR3 loop reads CASSPRASGGLNNEQFF. Written as DNA, the CDR3 is TGTGCCAGCTCACCACGGGCTAGCGGGGGACTAAACAATGAGCAGTTCTTC. Based on the CDR3 plus reference TRBV18 and TRBJ2-1, the full variable domain is NAGVMQNPRHLVRRRGQEARLRCSPMKGHSHVYWYRQLPEEGLKFMVYLQKENIIDESGMPKERFSAEFPKEGPSILRIQQVVRGDSAAYFCASSPRASGGLNNEQFFGPGTRLTVL.

J is TRBJ1-3 and V is TRBV29-1; D may be TRBD1 (5 bases). CDR1 is SQVTM and CDR2 is ANQGSEA in the germline V gene. This CDR3 comprises 13 residues. V was shortened by 6 bases and J by 4 bases, with 13 bases between the two germline ends. The DNA of the CDR3 is TGCAGCGTATGGGAGGGGACGGGAAACACCATATATTTT. Translation: CSVWEGTGNTIYF.

The rearrangement uses TRBV7-8 and TRBJ1-2, with D maybe TRBD1 (5 bases). CDR1 is SGHVS, CDR2 FQNEAQ, per germline. The CDR3 runs to 16 residues. The V and J ends lost 5 bases and 4 bases respectively, with 20 bases between them. CDR3 nucleotides: TGTGCCAGCAGCCCGAACCGGGACTTTGGGAGCTATGGCTACACCTTC. Translated, it gives CASSPNRDFGSYGYTF.

This clone was recorded only once. The CDR3 bases are TGTGCCACCTCGCCGGGGGGGGCCCCTTCGAACACCGGGGAGCTGTTTTTT. Translating it yields CATSPGGAPSNTGELFF. The chain couples TRBV24-1 to TRBJ2-2, with 8 positions matching TRBD2. The CDR3 is 17 amino acids. The junction had 11 bases not matched to a gene; V was cut back by 9 bases and J by 0 bases. Per the germline V gene, CDR1 is KGHDR and CDR2 is SFDVKD.

V is TRBV2 and J is TRBJ1-6; TRBD1 matches 8 bases. The CDR3 is made up of 14 amino acids. CDR1 and CDR2 (germline): SNHLY, FYNNEI. With V trimmed by 6 bases and J by 9 bases, 7 bases remained unmatched. DNA for the CDR3: TGTGCCAGCAGGCCCCAGGGGGCGCCTTCACCCCTCCACTTT. Protein sequence: CASRPQGAPSPLHF.

The chain recombines TRBV11-3 with TRBJ2-7; 9 bases are shared with TRBD1. V dropped 6 bases and J dropped 2; count of bases not matched to a gene: 8. The CDR3 runs 15 residues. The V gene's germline CDR1 is SGHNT and CDR2 YENEEA. The CDR3 region has the DNA TGTGCCAGCAGTGTGGGACAGGGAGTCGCCTACGAGCAGTACTTC. The encoded protein is CASSVGQGVAYEQYF.

This clone was seen just once. This sequence joins TRBV7-2 and TRBJ2-5, with 8 bases lining up with TRBD2. The CDR3 has 16 residues. Trimming took 8 bases from V and 1 from J; bases not matched to a gene: 12. From germline, CDR1 is SGHTA and CDR2 FQGNSA. The CDR3 is CASSSHGAGGQETQYF. The CDR3 nucleotides are TGTGCCAGCTCTTCTCATGGGGCGGGGGGCCAAGAGACCCAGTACTTC.

This rearrangement joins TRBV7-2 to TRBJ1-2; no reliable D call. This CDR3 is 15 amino acids long. The V and J ends lost 0 bases and 5 bases respectively, with 13 bases between them. Germline CDR1 reads SGHTA; CDR2 reads FQGNSA. CDR3 sequence reads: CASSLAHGPSYGYTF. CDR3 nucleotide sequence: TGTGCCAGCAGCTTAGCGCACGGTCCTTCATATGGCTACACCTTC.